These 14 T cell receptor beta chains were sequenced from one sample in a study of tumor-infiltrating lymphocytes in glioblastoma multiforme. TCRB libraries came from RNA via three nested multiplex PCR rounds. TCRdb recomputed calls from the multiplex PCR reads with MiXCR, one row per CDR3 protein. Counted here are about 32,000 distinct CDR3 sequences, under 70% occurring once; the ten biggest clones make up roughly 31%. The sequencing input was brain tumor tissue. These receptors all stem from a male donor with glioblastoma.

This clonotype was picked up many times. The chain couples TRBV6-5 to TRBJ2-1; the match to TRBD2 covers 10 bases. The CDR3 covers 15 residues. J gave up 4 bases and V 6 bases, and 6 bases lay outside the gene matches. Looked up from germline, CDR1 is MNHEY and CDR2 is SVGAGI. This chain's CDR3 is CASSGGTSVYNEQFF. The DNA for the CDR3 is TGTGCCAGCAGCGGAGGGACTAGCGTATACAATGAGCAGTTCTTC.

On this clonotype: An end of the junction differs from the germline gene, which may be a read error. The rearrangement joins TRBV29-1 to TRBJ2-1; D tentatively fits TRBD1 or TRBD2 (5 bases each). Germline V gene data show CDR1 as SQVTM and CDR2 as ANQGSEA. The CDR3 covers 15 residues. CDR3 loop: CNVLIRDPIKNEQFF. The CDR3 region has the DNA TGCAACGTTTTAATTCGGGACCCCATAAAGAATGAGCAGTTCTTC.

This clonotype showed up just once. The J gene is TRBJ2-3, the V gene TRBV28, with TRBD2 as a possible D gene (5 bases). In germline, CDR1 is MDHEN, CDR2 SYDVKM. CDR3 length: 14 residues. The V end was cut by 5 bases, the J end by 5 bases, with 14 bases between. Here the CDR3 DNA reads TGTGCCAGCAGTGGCGGGCCCCCCGGAGATACGCAGTATTTT. Protein product: CASSGGPPGDTQYF. Drawing the rest from reference TRBV28 and TRBJ2-3, the complete variable domain is DVKVTQSSRYLVKRTGEKVFLECVQDMDHENMFWYRQDPGLGLRLIYFSYDVKMKEKGDIPEGYSVSREKKERFSLILESASTNQTSMYLCASSGGPPGDTQYFGPGTRLTVL.

As to this clonotype: At one end the junction does not follow the germline gene, possibly because of a read error. The chain joins TRBV11-2 to TRBJ2-3; TRBD2 agrees at 7 bases. Per germline, CDR1 SGHAT and CDR2 FQNNGV. The CDR3 covers 14 residues. CDR3 sequence reads: CASLRGGVTDTRYF. The CDR3 DNA follows: TGTGCCAGTTTACGGGGAGGGGTCACAGATACGCGGTATTTT.

The V and J genes are TRBV10-3 and TRBJ2-6; possibly TRBD1 for D (6 bases). The ends were cut back, 3 bases at V and 12 bases at J, with 21 bases in the middle. The CDR3 contains 16 residues. Germline lookup yields CDR1 ENHRY and CDR2 SYGVKD. The CDR3 DNA reads as TGTGCCATCAGTGATGGGACACATACTGGGGGCAGCGTCCTGACTTTC. It yields the protein CAISDGTHTGGSVLTF.

As for this clonotype: A much larger clone lies a single base off, so this may be a read error. The chain couples TRBV6-2 or TRBV6-3 to TRBJ2-7; D is tentatively TRBD1 or TRBD2 (5 bases each). Germline lookup yields CDR1 MNHEY and CDR2 SVGEGT. This CDR3 has 12 amino acids. CDR3 in amino acids: CATGTVSYERYF. CDR3 DNA sequence: TGTGCCACCGGGACCGTTTCCTACGAGCGGTACTTC.

As regards this clonotype: In this CDR3 the conserved last residue, phenylalanine or tryptophan, is missing, so a read error is likely. This CDR3 is CAISERTGTDTQYL. For the CDR3, the DNA is TGTGCCATCAGTGAACGGACGGGCACAGATACGCAGTATTTA. The chain couples TRBV6-1 to TRBJ2-3, with D unclear. This CDR3 contains 14 residues. Germline CDR1 reads MNHNS; CDR2 reads SASEGT.

This clonotype has just one count. CDR3 DNA: TGCAGTGCTAGAGATCTAAGGCAGACTGGAAACACCATATATTTT. This encodes CSARDLRQTGNTIYF. The V call is TRBV20-1, the J call TRBJ1-3; D is undetermined. The CDR3 is made up of 15 amino acids. The V and J ends lost 0 bases and 2 bases respectively, with 11 bases between them. The germline V gene encodes CDR1 DFQATT and CDR2 SNEGSKA (reference sequence).

This clonotype was recorded once. Compared with germline, one end of the junction differs, possibly owing to a read error. This rearrangement joins TRBV29-1 to TRBJ2-2, with 7 bases lining up with TRBD1. CDR1 SQVTM and CDR2 ANQGSEA come from the germline V gene. The CDR3 is 13 residues long. The CDR3 DNA reads TGTAACGTTGACGGGACAGTCACCGGGGAGCTGTTTTTT. It codes for CNVDGTVTGELFF.

The genes are TRBV20-1 and TRBJ2-5; D may be TRBD2 (6 bases). The CDR3 sequence is 14 residues long. V lost 2 bases, J lost 4 bases, and 14 bases lay in between. The germline CDR1 and CDR2 sequences are DFQATT and SNEGSKA (reference sequence). The CDR3 region is CSARRLAGLETQYF. CDR3 bases: TGCAGTGCTAGAAGACTTGCGGGACTAGAGACCCAGTACTTC.

The chain employs TRBV6-1 and TRBJ1-5, with D unclear. The CDR3 runs to 14 residues. Germline values: CDR1 MNHNS, CDR2 SASEGT. V gave up 3 bases and J gave up 0 bases, with 6 bases separating them. The CDR3 DNA reads as TGTGCCAGCAGTGAGAACTATAGCAATCAGCCCCAGCATTTT. Amino acids: CASSENYSNQPQHF.

As for this clonotype: The junction departs from the called germline gene at one end, perhaps through a read error. The chain is built from TRBV6-5 and TRBJ2-2, with 9 bases identical to TRBD1. The germline gives CDR1 MNHEY, CDR2 SVGAGI. The CDR3 sequence is 19 residues long. CDR3 protein: CASSQGWGRDREHTGELFF. The CDR3 coding sequence is TGTGCCAGCAGTCAAGGTTGGGGGAGGGACAGGGAACACACCGGGGAGCTATTTTTT.

This clonotype has ten or more counts. The V and J genes are TRBV6-5 and TRBJ2-5; 7 positions agree with TRBD2. The germline V gene encodes CDR1 MNHEY and CDR2 SVGAGI. The V segment lost 5 bases and the J segment 4 bases; nucleotides outside the gene matches: 10. The CDR3 sequence is 15 residues long. In DNA, the CDR3 is TGTGCCAGCAGTCCCGAAGGGAGGGGCCCAGAGACCCAGTACTTC. It specifies CASSPEGRGPETQYF.

Notes on this clonotype: A read error may be the cause here, since a much bigger clone is one base away. The chain couples TRBV28 to TRBJ1-2; the D is unclear. The CDR3 covers 12 residues. Looked up from germline, CDR1 is MDHEN and CDR2 is SYDVKM. The V end lost 7 bases, the J end lost 8 bases, and 14 bases lay between the germline ends. In DNA, the CDR3 is TGTGCCAGCATCTCCCGTGACCCGGGCTACACCTTC. It yields the protein CASISRDPGYTF.